The 17 T cell receptor beta chains presented below share a single source sample, sequenced in a study of shared clonotypes between healthy human individuals. Sequencing was performed with immunoSEQ multiplex PCR; in TCRdb, only in-frame clones are kept and a portion is missing. The sample includes about 2 million clones, 85% to 95% seen only once; the top ten take approximately 1.2%. Naive CD8 cells lacked CD45RO and underwent positive selection for CCR7, leaving out terminally differentiated effector memory CD45RA+ cells. Sequencing was carried out using naive CD8+ T cells sorted from blood. The receptor set was obtained from a man aged 18 to 29 in good health.

The rearrangement joins TRBV11-2 to TRBJ2-1; D unclear. The ends were cut back, 2 bases at V and 9 bases at J, with 8 bases in the middle. The CDR3 has 12 residues. Germline values: CDR1 SGHAT, CDR2 FQNNGV. The CDR3: CASSLTWVEQFF. CDR3 in DNA: TGTGCCAGCAGCTTAACCTGGGTTGAGCAGTTCTTC.

CDR3 loop: CAISDPIGDTGELFF. DNA for the CDR3: TGTGCCATCAGTGATCCAATAGGGGACACCGGGGAGCTGTTTTTT. V is TRBV10-3 and J is TRBJ2-2, with TRBD1 as a possible D gene (5 bases). The germline V gene has CDR1 ENHRY and CDR2 SYGVKD. The germline V and J ends were trimmed by 3 bases and 3 bases, with 11 bases remaining between them. This CDR3 spans 15 amino acids.

The chain joins TRBV10-3 to TRBJ2-7, with 7 bases fitting TRBD1. V shed 10 bases, J shed 4 bases, and the junction held 13 bases outside the gene matches. The germline V gene encodes CDR1 ENHRY and CDR2 SYGVKD. The CDR3 contains 14 residues. CDR3 sequence: CATHMGQGEYEQYF. CDR3 nucleotide sequence: TGTGCCACCCATATGGGGCAGGGGGAATACGAGCAGTACTTC.

This rearrangement joins TRBV27 to TRBJ1-1; D perhaps matches TRBD1 (5 bases). With 8 bases removed from V and 7 bases from J, the gap between germline ends came to 26 bases. CDR1 is MNHEY, CDR2 SMNVEV, per germline (reference sequence). The CDR3 covers 16 residues. The CDR3 spells CASVGPNSHRGFEAFF. The CDR3 region has the DNA TGTGCCAGCGTGGGCCCCAACAGCCACCGGGGCTTTGAAGCTTTCTTT.

This clone was observed a handful of times. The chain employs TRBV23-1 and TRBJ1-2; D unresolved. TRBV23-1 is treated as an ORF (open reading frame) with a function not yet certain. V shed 6 bases and J shed 11 bases, with 13 bases lying between them. This CDR3 contains 11 residues. CDR3 sequence reads: CASREGGNYTF. Written as DNA, the CDR3 is TGCGCCAGCAGGGAAGGCGGGAATTACACCTTC.

This chain uses TRBV25-1 with TRBJ1-2; TRBD1 might be the D (6 bases). CDR3 length: 13 residues. Germline V gene sequence: CDR1 MGHDK, CDR2 SYGVNS. The V and J ends lost 5 bases and 1 base respectively, with 8 bases between them. The CDR3 region is CASSMGHNYGYTF. The CDR3 DNA reads as TGTGCCAGCAGTATGGGACATAACTATGGCTACACCTTC.

The rearrangement links TRBV19 to TRBJ2-7; TRBD2 matches 8 bases. The germline gives CDR1 LNHDA, CDR2 SQIVND (reference sequence). V dropped 0 bases and J dropped 3; count of bases not matched to a gene: 7. This CDR3 has 16 residues. The CDR3 loop is CASSIDDGGARYEQYF. The CDR3 DNA sequence: TGTGCCAGTAGTATAGACGACGGGGGGGCTCGCTACGAGCAGTACTTC.

The J gene is TRBJ2-3, the V gene TRBV7-9, with D possibly matching TRBD1 (5 bases). With 4 bases removed from V and 4 bases from J, the gap between germline ends came to 15 bases. CDR3 length: 15 amino acids. Germline CDR1 reads SEHNR; CDR2 reads FQNEAQ (reference sequence). The CDR3 DNA follows: TGTGCCAGCAGCTCGCCAACCAGGGCCCCAGATACGCAGTATTTT. It encodes CASSSPTRAPDTQYF. The variable domain in full, with the rest retrieved from reference TRBV7-9 and TRBJ2-3, is DTGVSQNPRHKITKRGQNVTFRCDPISEHNRLYWYRQTLGQGPEFLTYFQNEAQLEKSRLLSDRFSAERPKGSFSTLEIQRTEQGDSAMYLCASSSPTRAPDTQYFGPGTRLTVL.

This clone was recorded once. The chain has TRBV4-3 and TRBJ1-6; no reliable D call. V was pared by 0 bases and J by 6 bases, with 18 bases between. Germline values: CDR1 LGHNA, CDR2 YSLEER. This CDR3 contains 18 residues. In DNA form, the CDR3 reads TGCGCCAGCAGCCAAGAGATTCAGAAACAGTATTTTAATTCACCCCTCCACTTT. Amino acid sequence: CASSQEIQKQYFNSPLHF.

This rearrangement joins TRBV28 to TRBJ2-1; TRBD1 matches at 8 bases. Germline-derived CDR1 and CDR2 are MDHEN and SYDVKM. J gave up 4 bases and V 7 bases, and 9 bases lay outside the gene matches. The CDR3 extends over 15 amino acids. The CDR3 loop reads CASTPAGGKYNEQFF. The CDR3 coding sequence is TGTGCCAGCACTCCAGCAGGGGGCAAATACAATGAGCAGTTCTTC.

This clone was detected once. The rearrangement joins TRBV10-2 to TRBJ2-7; no reliable D call. V lost 3 bases and J 2 bases, leaving 8 bases between the germline ends. This CDR3 is 13 amino acids long. CDR1 and CDR2 from the germline V gene are WSHSY and SAAADI. CDR3 in amino acids: CASSEDSPYEQYF. In DNA form, the CDR3 reads TGCGCCAGCAGTGAAGACTCCCCCTACGAGCAGTACTTC.

This chain links TRBV7-9 with TRBJ2-4, with TRBD1 as a possible D gene (5 bases). V dropped 6 bases and J dropped 10 bases, with 13 bases sitting between them. There are 12 residues in the CDR3. Germline V CDR1 and CDR2: SEHNR, FQNEAQ (reference sequence). CDR3 nucleotides: TGTGCCAGCAGTTATCAGGGTGAGATTCAGTACTTC. This codes for CASSYQGEIQYF.

The rearrangement joins TRBV28 to TRBJ2-1; a weak D match, TRBD1 (5 bases). Trimming cost V 6 bases and J 8 bases, with 17 bases left between them. Germline lookup yields CDR1 MDHEN and CDR2 SYDVKM. This CDR3 is 14 amino acids long. The CDR3 loop is CASSPTVGPDEQFF. DNA for the CDR3: TGTGCCAGCAGCCCGACAGTTGGGCCGGATGAGCAGTTCTTC.

The genes are TRBV28 and TRBJ1-1, with TRBD1 matching over 7 bases. The CDR3 extends over 15 amino acids. The V segment lost 3 bases and the J segment 4 bases; nucleotides outside the gene matches: 8. Germline V gives CDR1 MDHEN, CDR2 SYDVKM. The CDR3 region has the DNA TGTGCCAGCAGTTTGACCGTGACAGGGCTCACTGAAGCTTTCTTT. As protein: CASSLTVTGLTEAFF.

The V gene is TRBV19, the J gene TRBJ2-7, with TRBD1 matching over 7 bases. From germline, CDR1 is LNHDA and CDR2 SQIVND (reference sequence). J gave up 2 bases and V 5 bases, and 6 bases lay outside the gene matches. This CDR3 has 14 amino acids. The CDR3 spells CASSATGWTYEQYF. The DNA for the CDR3 is TGTGCCAGTAGTGCGACAGGGTGGACCTACGAGCAGTACTTC.

V usage is TRBV27 and J usage is TRBJ2-5; D not certain. V was shortened by 9 bases and J by 5 bases, with 16 bases between the two germline ends. This CDR3 has 13 amino acids. Germline V gene sequence: CDR1 MNHEY, CDR2 SMNVEV (reference sequence). CDR3 sequence: CASSTIQLETQYF. The CDR3 DNA follows: TGTGCCAGTAGTACCATCCAATTGGAGACCCAGTACTTC.

The J gene is TRBJ2-7, the V gene TRBV7-9, with 10 nucleotides matching TRBD1. J lost 4 bases, V lost 5 bases, and 5 bases had no gene match. Germline V gene data show CDR1 as SEHNR and CDR2 as FQNEAQ (reference sequence). This CDR3 is 14 amino acids long. Here the CDR3 reads CASSGGTGAYEQYF. The CDR3 nucleotides read TGTGCCAGCAGCGGAGGGACAGGGGCGTACGAGCAGTACTTC.